This T cell receptor (beta chain) was recovered during a study of T cells in Graves' hyperthyroidism and ophthalmopathy. Overall study results and limits: Blood also carried most thyroid clonotypes expanded above 0.001.

To note about this clonotype: Its target is not known.

The investigators amplified TCR beta CDR3 regions from RNA transcripts. Researchers ran a first-round RT-PCR on the TCR CDR3 using the HTBI primer set. TCRdb fed the multiplex PCR reads into MiXCR, producing one record per CDR3 protein. The sample carries about 720,000 distinct CDR3 sequences, roughly a sixth recorded once. Those with hyperthyroidism were 18 to 65 years old, newly diagnosed, and ill for under 2 months. On the basis of clinical symptoms, serum thyroxine and TRAb, thyroid ultrasound and orbital computed tomography, diagnoses were made. The origin of this receptor is a woman aged 50 to 60 with Graves' hyperthyroidism that later progressed to Graves' ophthalmopathy. The sequenced sample consisted of blood.

The CDR3 bases are TGTGCCAGCAGTTTTCAGTCCCGGACAGGGTTCACTGAAGCTTTCTTT. Amino acids: CASSFQSRTGFTEAFF. This rearrangement joins TRBV27 to TRBJ1-1; the match to TRBD1 covers 8 bases. This CDR3 has 16 amino acids. J was trimmed by 4 bases and V by 3 bases; bases with no gene match: 10. CDR1 and CDR2 (germline): MNHEY, SMNVEV (reference sequence).